This T cell receptor beta chain came from a study of cytomegalovirus exposure and HLA in healthy donors. Study findings and constraints: The authors listed 180 or so TCR beta chains as cytomegalovirus-associated.

Notes on this clone: Its antigen is still unknown.

A multiplex PCR was run with 60 Vbeta primers and 13 Jbeta primers. The method was immunoSEQ multiplex PCR; TCRdb's version includes in-frame clones alone and lacks a portion of them. There are approximately 79,000 clones in the sample; over 70% occur only once, and 20% to 25% lies in the top ten. What was sequenced was PBMCs. This receptor was taken from a woman between 40 and 50 years old in good health and CMV-seropositive.

CDR3 amino acids: CASSYDFRVTEAFF. CDR3 coding DNA: TGTGCCAGCAGTTACGACTTCAGGGTCACTGAAGCTTTCTTT. V is TRBV6-5 and J is TRBJ1-1, with D perhaps matching TRBD1 (5 bases). This CDR3 contains 14 residues. CDR1 is MNHEY and CDR2 is SVGAGI in the germline V gene. The V gene lost 2 bases and the J gene lost 4 bases, with 11 bases spanning the gap.